Shown below are 25 T cell receptor beta chains from a single sample sequenced in a study of cytomegalovirus exposure and HLA in healthy donors. PCR used 60 Vbeta primers and 13 Jbeta primers. Generated by immunoSEQ multiplex PCR, the TCRdb table keeps only in-frame clones and is missing some. The repertoire consists of more than 200,000 clones, with 70% to 85% occurring once and the leading ten covering approximately 0.22%. Sequenced sample: PBMCs. These TCRs come from a girl aged 2 to 10 in good health and CMV-seronegative.

This clone was observed a few times. The chain recombines TRBV5-1 with TRBJ1-3; 7 bases align to TRBD1. This CDR3 has 15 amino acids. Germline CDR1 reads SGHRS; CDR2 reads YFSETQ. After removal of 6 bases from V and 0 bases from J, the junction contained 6 bases not matched to a gene. In DNA, the CDR3 is TGCGCCAGCACTGCCGGGACAGCCTCTGGAAACACCATATATTTT. Translated, it gives CASTAGTASGNTIYF.

The chain carries TRBV29-1 and TRBJ2-7; D might be TRBD2 (6 bases). Germline V gene lookup returns CDR1 SQVTM and CDR2 ANQGSEA. The CDR3 runs to 14 residues. Between the trimmed V and J ends, which lost 3 bases and 0 bases, there was a span of 12 bases. CDR3 sequence: CSVEGGISSYEQYF. DNA for the CDR3: TGCAGCGTTGAGGGGGGAATTAGCTCCTACGAGCAGTACTTC.

The J gene is TRBJ2-1, the V gene TRBV25-1; no clear D gene. The CDR3 runs to 13 residues. Germline V gene sequence: CDR1 MGHDK, CDR2 SYGVNS. Trimming cost V 2 bases and J 7 bases, with 9 bases left between them. The CDR3 coding sequence is TGTGCCAGCAGTGAAACCGAGAGGAATGAGCAGTTCTTC. It codes for CASSETERNEQFF. The full variable domain, rest sourced from reference TRBV25-1 and TRBJ2-1, is EADIYQTPRYLVIGTGKKITLECSQTMGHDKMYWYQQDPGMELHLIHYSYGVNSTEKGDLSSESTVSRIRTEHFPLTLESARPSHTSQYLCASSETERNEQFFGPGTRLTVL.

The chain recombines TRBV27 with TRBJ2-1; TRBD2 agrees at 11 bases. V trimming: 3 bases; J trimming: 5 bases; junction bases outside the gene matches: 3. This CDR3 is 15 amino acids long. The germline gives CDR1 MNHEY, CDR2 SMNVEV (reference sequence). The CDR3 spells CASSFSGGANNEQFF. The CDR3 DNA reads as TGTGCCAGCAGTTTTAGCGGGGGGGCCAACAATGAGCAGTTCTTC.

This clone was observed a single time. The rearrangement joins TRBV5-1 to TRBJ2-5, with 9 nucleotides matching TRBD2. Germline CDR1 is SGHRS and CDR2 is YFSETQ. The CDR3 is made up of 17 amino acids. J lost 2 bases, V lost 0 bases, and 8 bases had no gene match. CDR3 bases: TGCGCCAGCAGCTTGGGGGTCGCCCTAGCGGGGCAAGAGACCCAGTACTTC. Amino acid sequence: CASSLGVALAGQETQYF.

V usage is TRBV5-6 and J usage is TRBJ2-5, with D hard to call. The CDR3 contains 14 residues. CDR1 SGHDT and CDR2 YYEEEE come from the germline V gene. V was pared by 2 bases and J by 0 bases, with 8 bases between. The DNA of the CDR3 is TGTGCCAGCAGCTTAATTAACTACCAAGAGACCCAGTACTTC. Encoded protein: CASSLINYQETQYF.

The J gene is TRBJ2-3, the V gene TRBV10-3; 9 bases agree with TRBD2. Unmatched junction bases numbered 2, after V lost 4 bases and J lost 6 bases. The germline V gene has CDR1 ENHRY and CDR2 SYGVKD. This CDR3 spans 13 amino acids. In DNA form, the CDR3 reads TGTGCCATCAGTGGGACTAGCGCGGATACGCAGTATTTT. It yields the protein CAISGTSADTQYF.

The rearrangement links TRBV6-1 to TRBJ1-5; D is unclear. The CDR3 is made up of 14 amino acids. The V gene lost 6 bases and the J gene lost 1 base, with 10 bases spanning the gap. Germline V CDR1 and CDR2: MNHNS, SASEGT. In DNA, the CDR3 is TGTGCCAGCAGGCGGGATGCCAGCAATCAGCCCCAGCATTTT. Translating gives CASRRDASNQPQHF.

The chain combines TRBV6-5 with TRBJ1-2; D is perhaps TRBD1 (6 bases). The length of the CDR3 is 14 residues. V gave up 6 bases and J gave up 0 bases, with 11 bases separating them. Germline V gene lookup returns CDR1 MNHEY and CDR2 SVGAGI. CDR3 region: CASRGGGTNYGYTF. Written as DNA, the CDR3 is TGTGCCAGCAGAGGGGGGGGGACTAACTATGGCTACACCTTC.

The chain employs TRBV25-1 and TRBJ2-1; D may be TRBD2 (6 bases). V was cut by 3 bases and J by 9 bases, with 18 bases left in between. Germline loops: CDR1 MGHDK, CDR2 SYGVNS. The CDR3 is 15 amino acids. DNA of the CDR3: TGTGCCAGCAGTGATCGGGGGACGGTCTTCCCTGAGCAGTTCTTC. Translated: CASSDRGTVFPEQFF.

The chain joins TRBV5-1 to TRBJ2-1, with D hard to call. The CDR3 runs 11 residues. CDR1 is SGHRS, CDR2 YFSETQ, per germline. Between the trimmed V and J ends, which lost 4 bases and 7 bases, there was a span of 6 bases. The CDR3 coding sequence is TGCGCCAGCAGCCAGTTGAATGAGCAGTTCTTC. Its protein product is CASSQLNEQFF. Based on the CDR3 plus reference TRBV5-1 and TRBJ2-1, the full variable domain is KAGVTQTPRYLIKTRGQQVTLSCSPISGHRSVSWYQQTPGQGLQFLFEYFSETQRNKGNFPGRFSGRQFSNSRSEMNVSTLELGDSALYLCASSQLNEQFFGPGTRLTVL.

The chain has TRBV7-9 and TRBJ2-7; unclear D gene. The CDR3 spans 11 residues. Germline V lookup: CDR1 SEHNR, CDR2 FQNEAQ (reference sequence). The V gene lost 5 bases and the J gene lost 7 bases, with 9 bases spanning the gap. CDR3 amino acids: CASSPAGEQYF. The CDR3 DNA reads as TGTGCCAGCAGCCCGGCCGGGGAGCAGTACTTC.

The V and J genes are TRBV7-8 and TRBJ1-3; possible D gene TRBD1, 6 bases. Germline CDR1 SGHVS, CDR2 FQNEAQ. Deletions cut 6 bases from V and 3 bases from J, with 12 bases between. The CDR3 runs 14 residues. CDR3: CASSTGWDGNTIYF. Here the CDR3 DNA reads TGTGCCAGCAGTACAGGGTGGGATGGAAACACCATATATTTT.

The chain carries TRBV7-9 and TRBJ2-7; the match to TRBD1 covers 8 bases. V dropped 2 bases and J dropped 4; count of bases not matched to a gene: 13. Germline CDR1 and CDR2: SEHNR and FQNEAQ (reference sequence). The CDR3 consists of 17 residues. The DNA of the CDR3 is TGTGCCAGCAGCTTACTGTTTTACGGGACAGGACCATACGAGCAGTACTTC. Translation: CASSLLFYGTGPYEQYF.

The chain combines TRBV7-3 with TRBJ2-1; TRBD2 aligns across 8 bases. Trimming took 1 base from V and 9 from J; bases not matched to a gene: 8. This CDR3 has 15 residues. Germline assignment: CDR1 SGHTA and CDR2 FQGTGA. CDR3 coding DNA: TGTGCCAGCAGCTTAAGTCGGGGGGGCCAGGGTGAGCAGTTCTTC. It is translated as CASSLSRGGQGEQFF.

The rearrangement links TRBV5-1 to TRBJ2-5, with 8 bases identical to TRBD2. The germline V gene has CDR1 SGHRS and CDR2 YFSETQ. The CDR3 has 14 residues. The V segment lost 4 bases and the J segment 2 bases; nucleotides outside the gene matches: 4. Here the CDR3 reads CASSEGLVQETQYF. For the CDR3, the DNA is TGCGCCAGCAGCGAGGGACTAGTACAAGAGACCCAGTACTTC.

The V call is TRBV5-4, the J call TRBJ1-2, with 10 positions matching TRBD1. V lost 5 bases and J lost 6; bases outside the gene matches: 7. CDR1 and CDR2 (germline): SGHNT, YYREEE (reference sequence). This CDR3 region has 14 residues. As DNA, the CDR3 is TGTGCCAGCAGTCCTGACAGGGGGCTAGATGGCTACACCTTC. Translated, it gives CASSPDRGLDGYTF.

The CDR3 nucleotides are TGTGCCAGCAGCTTAGTGCCTAGGAGCCCGAACCAAGAGACCCAGTACTTC. Translated: CASSLVPRSPNQETQYF. This chain connects TRBV11-3 to TRBJ2-5; D ambiguous. CDR1 and CDR2 from the germline V gene are SGHNT and YENEEA. V gave up 1 base and J gave up 0 bases, with 15 bases separating them. The CDR3 runs to 17 residues.

This chain uses TRBV5-5 with TRBJ1-5; D gene uncertain. The CDR3 is made up of 11 amino acids. Trimming cost V 3 bases and J 4 bases, with 2 bases left between them. CDR1 is SGHKS and CDR2 is YYEKEE in the germline V gene (reference sequence). CDR3 nucleotides: TGTGCCAGCAGCTCAAATCAGCCCCAGCATTTT. It encodes CASSSNQPQHF.

This rearrangement joins TRBV6-1 to TRBJ1-3, with D maybe TRBD1 (6 bases). The CDR3 extends over 14 amino acids. Germline lookup yields CDR1 MNHNS and CDR2 SASEGT. Between the trimmed V and J ends, which lost 2 bases and 13 bases, there was a span of 18 bases. CDR3 protein: CASSESLDSLIIYF. The CDR3 region has the DNA TGTGCCAGCAGTGAATCCCTGGACAGCCTAATAATATATTTT.

V usage is TRBV7-9 and J usage is TRBJ1-1; D might be TRBD1 (6 bases). Germline assignment: CDR1 SEHNR and CDR2 FQNEAQ (reference sequence). The CDR3 covers 14 residues. Trimming cost V 2 bases and J 4 bases, with 11 bases left between them. In DNA form, the CDR3 reads TGTGCCAGCAGCTTAAGTACAGGGAGCACTGAAGCTTTCTTT. Its translation is CASSLSTGSTEAFF.

The V gene is TRBV10-1, the J gene TRBJ2-6; D is perhaps TRBD2 (5 bases). The CDR3 has 14 amino acids. Germline V gives CDR1 WNHNN, CDR2 SYGVQD (reference sequence). The ends were cut back, 4 bases at V and 1 base at J, with 5 bases in the middle. CDR3 sequence reads: CASSGGSGANVLTF. DNA of the CDR3: TGCGCCAGCAGTGGAGGGTCTGGGGCCAACGTCCTGACTTTC.

The chain is built from TRBV27 and TRBJ1-1; 9 positions agree with TRBD1. The CDR3 has 13 amino acids. Germline CDR1 is MNHEY and CDR2 is SMNVEV (reference sequence). Losses at the gene ends were 5 bases for V and 5 bases for J; bases not matched to a gene: 3. DNA for the CDR3: TGTGCCAGCAGTCCGACAGGGGGAACTGAAGCTTTCTTT. Translating gives CASSPTGGTEAFF.

This clone was recorded only once. V gene TRBV29-1 combines with J gene TRBJ2-1, with 9 bases that match TRBD2. The ends lost 6 bases at V and 0 bases at J; junction bases unmatched: 3. CDR3 length: 14 residues. Looked up from germline, CDR1 is SQVTM and CDR2 is ANQGSEA. CDR3 amino acids: CSVQTSGSYNEQFF. The CDR3 region has the DNA TGCAGCGTACAGACTAGCGGCTCCTACAATGAGCAGTTCTTC.

The V call is TRBV2, the J call TRBJ1-1; D is unresolved. Trimming removed 3 bases at V and 4 bases at J, with 12 bases between. Germline V gene data show CDR1 as SNHLY and CDR2 as FYNNEI. The CDR3 contains 14 residues. This CDR3 is CASSDPIARTEAFF. CDR3 nucleotide sequence: TGTGCCAGCAGTGATCCCATAGCCCGCACTGAAGCTTTCTTT. The full variable domain, its missing parts supplied by reference TRBV2 and TRBJ1-1, is EPEVTQTPSHQVTQMGQEVILRCVPISNHLYFYWYRQILGQKVEFLVSFYNNEISEKSEIFDDQFSVERPDGSNFTLKIRSTKLEDSAMYFCASSDPIARTEAFFGQGTRLTVV.